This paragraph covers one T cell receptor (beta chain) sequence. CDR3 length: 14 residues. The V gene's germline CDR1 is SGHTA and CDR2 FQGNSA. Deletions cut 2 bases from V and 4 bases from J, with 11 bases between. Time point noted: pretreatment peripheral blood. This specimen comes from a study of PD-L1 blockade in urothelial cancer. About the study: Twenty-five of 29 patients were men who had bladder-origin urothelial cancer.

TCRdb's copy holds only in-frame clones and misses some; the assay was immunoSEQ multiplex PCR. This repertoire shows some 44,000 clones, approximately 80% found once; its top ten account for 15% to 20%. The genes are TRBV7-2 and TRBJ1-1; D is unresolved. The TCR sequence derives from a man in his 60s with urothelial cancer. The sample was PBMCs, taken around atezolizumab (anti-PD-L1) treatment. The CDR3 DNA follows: TGTGCCAGCAGCTTATCGAACGGCGGCACTGAAGCTTTCTTT. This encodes CASSLSNGGTEAFF.